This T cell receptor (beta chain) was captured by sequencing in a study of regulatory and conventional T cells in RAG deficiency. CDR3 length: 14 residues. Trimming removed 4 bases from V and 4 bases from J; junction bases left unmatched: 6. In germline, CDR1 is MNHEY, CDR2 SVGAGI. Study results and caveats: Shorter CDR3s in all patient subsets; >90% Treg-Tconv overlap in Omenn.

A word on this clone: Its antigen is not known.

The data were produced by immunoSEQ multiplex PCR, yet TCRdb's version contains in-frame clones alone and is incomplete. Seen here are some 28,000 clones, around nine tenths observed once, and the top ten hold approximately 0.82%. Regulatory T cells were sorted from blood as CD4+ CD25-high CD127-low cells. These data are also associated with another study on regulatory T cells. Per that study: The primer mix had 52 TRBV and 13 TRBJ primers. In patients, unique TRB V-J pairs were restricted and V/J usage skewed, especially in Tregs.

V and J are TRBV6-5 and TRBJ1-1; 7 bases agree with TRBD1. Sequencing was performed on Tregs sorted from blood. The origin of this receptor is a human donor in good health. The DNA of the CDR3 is TGTGCCAGCAGTTTATACAGGGGTAGCACTGAAGCTTTCTTT. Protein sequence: CASSLYRGSTEAFF.